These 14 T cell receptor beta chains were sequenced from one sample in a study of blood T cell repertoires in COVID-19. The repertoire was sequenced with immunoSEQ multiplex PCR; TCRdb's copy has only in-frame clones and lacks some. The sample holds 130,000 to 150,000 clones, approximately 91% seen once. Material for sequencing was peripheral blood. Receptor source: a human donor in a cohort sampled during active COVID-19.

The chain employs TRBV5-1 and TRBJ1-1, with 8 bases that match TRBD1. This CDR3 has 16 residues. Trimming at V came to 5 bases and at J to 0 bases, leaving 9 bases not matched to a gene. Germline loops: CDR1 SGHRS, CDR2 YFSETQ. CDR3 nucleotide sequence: TGCGCCAGCAGGGGGGGCTCGGGACAGGTGAACACTGAAGCTTTCTTT. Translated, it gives CASRGGSGQVNTEAFF.

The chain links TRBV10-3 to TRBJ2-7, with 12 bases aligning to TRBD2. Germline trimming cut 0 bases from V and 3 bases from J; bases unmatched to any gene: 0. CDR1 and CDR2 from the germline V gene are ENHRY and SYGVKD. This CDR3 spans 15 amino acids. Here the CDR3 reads CAISESTSGSYEQYF. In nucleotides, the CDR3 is TGTGCCATCAGTGAGTCGACTAGCGGGAGCTACGAGCAGTACTTC.

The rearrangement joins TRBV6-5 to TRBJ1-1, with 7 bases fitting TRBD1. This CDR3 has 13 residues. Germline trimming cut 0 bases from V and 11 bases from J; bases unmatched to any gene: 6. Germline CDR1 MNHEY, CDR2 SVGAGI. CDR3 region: CASSYSRQGLAFF. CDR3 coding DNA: TGTGCCAGCAGTTACTCGAGACAGGGTTTGGCTTTCTTT.

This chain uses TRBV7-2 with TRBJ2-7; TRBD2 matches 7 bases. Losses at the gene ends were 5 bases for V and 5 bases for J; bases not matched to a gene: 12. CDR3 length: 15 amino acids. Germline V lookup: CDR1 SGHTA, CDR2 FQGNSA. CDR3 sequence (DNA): TGTGCCAGCAGCGTTCAGACTAGCTCTTGGAACGAGCAGTACTTC. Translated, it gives CASSVQTSSWNEQYF.

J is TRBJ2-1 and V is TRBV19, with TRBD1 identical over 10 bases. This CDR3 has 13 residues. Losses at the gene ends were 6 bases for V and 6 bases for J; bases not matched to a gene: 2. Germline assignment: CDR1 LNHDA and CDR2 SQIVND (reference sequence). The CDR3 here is CASSWTGGNEQFF. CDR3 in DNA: TGTGCCAGTAGCTGGACAGGGGGCAATGAGCAGTTCTTC. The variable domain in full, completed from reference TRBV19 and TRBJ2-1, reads DGGITQSPKYLFRKEGQNVTLSCEQNLNHDAMYWYRQDPGQGLRLIYYSQIVNDFQKGDIAEGYSVSREKKESFPLTVTSAQKNPTAFYLCASSWTGGNEQFFGPGTRLTVL.

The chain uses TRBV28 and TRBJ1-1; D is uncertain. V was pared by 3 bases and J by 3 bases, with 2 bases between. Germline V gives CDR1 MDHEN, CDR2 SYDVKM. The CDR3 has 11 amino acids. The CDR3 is CASSFYTEAFF. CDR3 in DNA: TGTGCCAGCAGTTTCTACACTGAAGCTTTCTTT. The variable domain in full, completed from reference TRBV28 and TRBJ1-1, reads DVKVTQSSRYLVKRTGEKVFLECVQDMDHENMFWYRQDPGLGLRLIYFSYDVKMKEKGDIPEGYSVSREKKERFSLILESASTNQTSMYLCASSFYTEAFFGQGTRLTVV.

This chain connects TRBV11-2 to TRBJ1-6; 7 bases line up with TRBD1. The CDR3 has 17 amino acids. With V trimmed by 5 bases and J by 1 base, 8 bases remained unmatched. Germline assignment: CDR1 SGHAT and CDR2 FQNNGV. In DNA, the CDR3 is TGTGCCAGCAGCCTTTACAGGGGCCGGTCCTATAATTCACCCCTCCACTTT. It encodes CASSLYRGRSYNSPLHF.

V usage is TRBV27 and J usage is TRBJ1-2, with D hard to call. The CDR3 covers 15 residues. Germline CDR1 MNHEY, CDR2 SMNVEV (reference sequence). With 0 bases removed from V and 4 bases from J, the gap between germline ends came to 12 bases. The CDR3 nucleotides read TGTGCCAGCAGTTTATCGAGGGCACAGCTCTATGGCTACACCTTC. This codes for CASSLSRAQLYGYTF.

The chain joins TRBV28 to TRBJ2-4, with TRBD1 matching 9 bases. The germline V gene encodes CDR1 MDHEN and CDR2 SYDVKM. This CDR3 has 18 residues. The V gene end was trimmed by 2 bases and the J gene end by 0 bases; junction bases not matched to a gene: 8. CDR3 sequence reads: CASSLLTGGRLAKNIQYF. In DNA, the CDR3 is TGTGCCAGCAGTTTACTAACAGGGGGCAGACTAGCCAAAAACATTCAGTACTTC.

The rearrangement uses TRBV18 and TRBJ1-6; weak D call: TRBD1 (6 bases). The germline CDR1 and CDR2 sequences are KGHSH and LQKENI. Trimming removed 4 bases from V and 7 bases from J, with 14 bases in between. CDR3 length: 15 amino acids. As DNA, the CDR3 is TGTGCCAGCTCACTAGAGGTCAGGGGCAATTCACCCCTCCACTTT. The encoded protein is CASSLEVRGNSPLHF.

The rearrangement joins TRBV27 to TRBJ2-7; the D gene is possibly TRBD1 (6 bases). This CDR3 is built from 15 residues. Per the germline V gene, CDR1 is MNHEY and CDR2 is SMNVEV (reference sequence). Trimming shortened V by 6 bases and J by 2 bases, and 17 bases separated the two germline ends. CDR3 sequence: CASSSTPGQTYEQYF. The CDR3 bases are TGTGCCAGCAGCTCCACCCCCGGACAGACCTACGAGCAGTACTTC.

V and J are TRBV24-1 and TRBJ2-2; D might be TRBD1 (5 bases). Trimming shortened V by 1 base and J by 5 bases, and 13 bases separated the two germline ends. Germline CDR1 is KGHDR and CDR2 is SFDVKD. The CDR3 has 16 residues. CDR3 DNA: TGTGCCACCAGTGATTTTGGCGGTGGGGCTACCGGGGAGCTGTTTTTT. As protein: CATSDFGGGATGELFF.

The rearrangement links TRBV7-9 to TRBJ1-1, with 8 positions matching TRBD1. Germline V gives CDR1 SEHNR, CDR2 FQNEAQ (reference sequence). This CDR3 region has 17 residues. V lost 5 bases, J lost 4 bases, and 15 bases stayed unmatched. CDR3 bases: TGTGCCAGCAGCCCTCCAACTGACGGGACAGGTTTCACTGAAGCTTTCTTT. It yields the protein CASSPPTDGTGFTEAFF.

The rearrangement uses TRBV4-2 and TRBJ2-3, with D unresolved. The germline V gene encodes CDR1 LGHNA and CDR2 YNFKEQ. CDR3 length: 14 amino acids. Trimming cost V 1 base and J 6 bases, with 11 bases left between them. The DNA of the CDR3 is TGTGCCAGCAGCCAAGCGTCGTCGGTGGATACGCAGTATTTT. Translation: CASSQASSVDTQYF.